This T cell receptor (beta chain) was retrieved from a study of T cell responses to AZD1222 COVID-19 vaccine. The CDR3 contains 15 residues. The V segment lost 5 bases and the J segment 6 bases; nucleotides outside the gene matches: 7. The germline V gene encodes CDR1 MDHEN and CDR2 SYDVKM. Produced via immunoSEQ multiplex PCR; TCRdb's table is partial and in-frame only. The table has fewer than 200,000 clones, just over 85% seen once. This TCR was recovered from an adult who received the AZD1222 COVID-19 vaccine. The V and J genes are TRBV28 and TRBJ2-1; the match to TRBD2 covers 10 bases. Specimen: peripheral blood, collected 28 days after the second AZD1222 dose. CDR3 DNA sequence: TGTGCCAGCAGTGTTCTAGCGGGGGACACCAATGAGCAGTTCTTC. It encodes CASSVLAGDTNEQFF. Based on the CDR3 plus reference TRBV28 and TRBJ2-1, the full variable domain is DVKVTQSSRYLVKRTGEKVFLECVQDMDHENMFWYRQDPGLGLRLIYFSYDVKMKEKGDIPEGYSVSREKKERFSLILESASTNQTSMYLCASSVLAGDTNEQFFGPGTRLTVL.